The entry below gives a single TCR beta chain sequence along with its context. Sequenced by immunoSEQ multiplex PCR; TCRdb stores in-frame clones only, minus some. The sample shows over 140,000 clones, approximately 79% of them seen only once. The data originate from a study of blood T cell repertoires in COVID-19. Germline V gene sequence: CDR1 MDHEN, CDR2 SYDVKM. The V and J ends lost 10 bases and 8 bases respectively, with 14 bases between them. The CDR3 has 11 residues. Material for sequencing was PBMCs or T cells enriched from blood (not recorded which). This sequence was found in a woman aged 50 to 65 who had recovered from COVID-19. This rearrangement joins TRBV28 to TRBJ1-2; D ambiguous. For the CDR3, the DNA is TGTGCCACCACCCCGGCTAGGGGCTACACCTTC. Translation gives CATTPARGYTF.